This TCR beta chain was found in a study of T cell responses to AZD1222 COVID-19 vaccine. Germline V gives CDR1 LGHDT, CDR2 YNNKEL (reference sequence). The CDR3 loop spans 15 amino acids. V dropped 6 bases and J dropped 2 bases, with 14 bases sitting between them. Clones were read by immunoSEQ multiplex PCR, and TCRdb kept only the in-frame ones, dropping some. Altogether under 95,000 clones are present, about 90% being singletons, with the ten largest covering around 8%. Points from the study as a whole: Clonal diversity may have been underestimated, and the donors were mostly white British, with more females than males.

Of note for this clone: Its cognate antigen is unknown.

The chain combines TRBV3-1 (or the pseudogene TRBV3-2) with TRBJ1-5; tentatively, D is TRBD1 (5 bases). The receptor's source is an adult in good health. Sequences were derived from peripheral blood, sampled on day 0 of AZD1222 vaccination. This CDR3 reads CASSRSRGGNQPQHF. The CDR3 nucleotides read TGTGCCAGCAGTCGAAGCCGGGGGGGCAATCAGCCCCAGCATTTT.